Below, one TCR beta chain is given with its context. Assay used: immunoSEQ multiplex PCR; TCRdb lists only in-frame clones, some missing. The table lists 100,000 to 150,000 clones, around 85% of them singletons, with about 2.9% in the top ten. This sample stems from a study of PD-L1 blockade in urothelial cancer. Study-level information: Male patients with bladder-origin urothelial cancer numbered most of the 29. At 3 weeks (second dose) and 6 weeks after starting treatment, blood was analyzed. A median blood sample held approximately 150,000 T cells and under 85,000 unique TCRs.

Time point denoted: pretreatment peripheral blood. The clonotype comes from a man between 50 and 59 years old with urothelial cancer. Source: PBMCs, taken around atezolizumab (anti-PD-L1) treatment.

The CDR3 sequence is CSVGEGSGSSPLHF. In DNA, the CDR3 is TGCAGCGTGGGTGAGGGTTCGGGGAGTTCACCCCTCCACTTT. The rearrangement joins TRBV29-1 to TRBJ1-6; D not resolved. Germline V gene sequence: CDR1 SQVTM, CDR2 ANQGSEA. This CDR3 has 14 residues. Deletions cut 6 bases from V and 9 bases from J, with 18 bases between.